Following are 5 T cell receptor beta chains from one sample sequenced in a study of cytomegalovirus exposure and HLA in healthy donors. The PCR was carried out with 60 Vbeta primers and 13 Jbeta primers. TCRdb's table, derived via immunoSEQ multiplex PCR, lists solely in-frame clones and lacks some. This sample has approximately 100,000 clones, with around two thirds found just once. The sequencing input was PBMCs. These receptors all stem from a male donor in good health and CMV-seronegative.

Remarks on this clone: Mismatch with germline at one junction end may stem from a read error. V is TRBV7-7 and J is TRBJ2-5; TRBD1 agrees at 10 bases. Germline CDR1 is SSHAT and CDR2 is FNYEAQ (reference sequence). The CDR3 covers 14 residues. The DNA of the CDR3 is TGTGCTAGCAGCCCAGGACAGGGGGGAGAGACCCAGTACTTC. Its protein product is CASSPGQGGETQYF.

V and J are TRBV27 and TRBJ2-7, with D maybe TRBD2 (5 bases). Germline CDR1 and CDR2: MNHEY and SMNVEV (reference sequence). The CDR3 spans 13 residues. Deletions cut 2 bases from V and 2 bases from J, with 7 bases between. DNA of the CDR3: TGTGCCAGCAGTTTACGGGGAGCCTACGAGCAGTACTTC. Translated, it gives CASSLRGAYEQYF.

This clone was observed a few times. The chain employs TRBV18 and TRBJ2-7, with 7 bases that match TRBD2. This CDR3 is 15 amino acids long. The germline V gene has CDR1 KGHSH and CDR2 LQKENI. The ends lost 1 base at V and 2 bases at J; junction bases unmatched: 5. The CDR3 spells CASSPQGRATYEQYF. CDR3 nucleotides: TGTGCCAGCTCACCACAGGGGAGGGCAACCTACGAGCAGTACTTC.

The rearrangement joins TRBV14 to TRBJ2-7; 7 bases agree with TRBD1. V lost 5 bases and J lost 4; bases outside the gene matches: 11. CDR3 length equals 15 residues. From germline, CDR1 is SGHDN and CDR2 FVKESK. CDR3 nucleotide sequence: TGTGCCAGCAGCTTTATGGGACAGACAGGATACGAGCAGTACTTC. This codes for CASSFMGQTGYEQYF.

A few counts support this clone. The chain recombines TRBV5-1 with TRBJ2-7; a weak D match, TRBD1 (5 bases). The CDR3 is 14 amino acids. Trimming took off 0 bases at V and 6 bases at J, with 13 bases between the two ends. Germline V gene data show CDR1 as SGHRS and CDR2 as YFSETQ. CDR3 sequence reads: CASSLEVNTGEQYF. The CDR3 nucleotides read TGCGCCAGCAGCTTGGAGGTTAACACAGGCGAGCAGTACTTC.